Presented here are 28 T cell receptor beta chains from one specimen sequenced in a study of shared clonotypes between healthy human individuals. Repertoires were generated with immunoSEQ multiplex PCR, while TCRdb's copy carries only in-frame clones and drops some. The sample holds over 1.4 million clones, around 95% seen once. The material sequenced was naive CD4+ T cells sorted from blood. Indicated subset: CD45RA+ positively selected. The receptor set was obtained from a man aged 25-45 years in good health.

The V and J genes are TRBV11-2 and TRBJ2-3, with no clear D. V was shortened by 5 bases and J by 0 bases, with 18 bases between the two germline ends. Germline V gene sequence: CDR1 SGHAT, CDR2 FQNNGV. This CDR3 has 17 amino acids. The CDR3 reads CASSLRWGMGSTDTQYF. The CDR3 DNA sequence: TGTGCCAGCAGCCTTAGGTGGGGAATGGGCAGCACAGATACGCAGTATTTT.

This clone has only a few counts. CDR3 region: CASISSWGTGYTF. The DNA of the CDR3 is TGCGCCAGCATCAGCTCTTGGGGGACGGGCTACACCTTC. This chain links TRBV10-1 with TRBJ1-2; maybe TRBD1 (5 bases). V was shortened by 7 bases and J by 8 bases, with 17 bases between the two germline ends. The germline CDR1 and CDR2 sequences are WNHNN and SYGVQD (reference sequence). The CDR3 is 13 residues long.

The chain links TRBV7-2 to TRBJ1-1; the D gene is possibly TRBD1 (5 bases). Trimming took off 3 bases at V and 3 bases at J, with 11 bases between the two ends. The CDR3 covers 14 residues. The germline CDR1 and CDR2 sequences are SGHTA and FQGNSA. The DNA of the CDR3 is TGTGCCAGCAGCTTTTTTTCGGGGGACACTGAAGCTTTCTTT. This codes for CASSFFSGDTEAFF.

A single count supports this clone. CDR3 nucleotide sequence: TGTGGGTTAGATCCGTACTATGGCTACACCTTC. This codes for CGLDPYYGYTF. This chain uses TRBV28 with TRBJ1-2; D is undetermined. Germline CDR1 reads MDHEN; CDR2 reads SYDVKM. There are 11 residues in the CDR3.

This chain uses TRBV19 with TRBJ2-2; 13 positions agree with TRBD2. This CDR3 contains 19 residues. J lost 0 bases, V lost 6 bases, and 10 bases had no gene match. Looked up from germline, CDR1 is LNHDA and CDR2 is SQIVND (reference sequence). The CDR3 coding sequence is TGTGCCAGTAGGAAGAACTCCGGACTAGCGGGAGCGAACACCGGGGAGCTGTTTTTT. This encodes CASRKNSGLAGANTGELFF. The complete variable domain, with remaining parts taken from reference TRBV19 and TRBJ2-2, reads DGGITQSPKYLFRKEGQNVTLSCEQNLNHDAMYWYRQDPGQGLRLIYYSQIVNDFQKGDIAEGYSVSREKKESFPLTVTSAQKNPTAFYLCASRKNSGLAGANTGELFFGEGSRLTVL.

The chain employs TRBV5-5 and TRBJ1-1; D gene unclear. The germline V gene encodes CDR1 SGHKS and CDR2 YYEKEE (reference sequence). V was trimmed by 4 bases and J by 4 bases, leaving 14 bases between them. This CDR3 comprises 14 residues. Written as DNA, the CDR3 is TGTGCCAGCAGCCCCGGTCCCACCAGCACTGAAGCTTTCTTT. It specifies CASSPGPTSTEAFF.

The chain has TRBV27 and TRBJ2-6; TRBD2 is a possible D gene (5 bases). The CDR3 has 14 residues. CDR1 and CDR2 from the germline V gene are MNHEY and SMNVEV (reference sequence). Trimming left V 5 bases short and J 2 bases short, with 7 bases between. The CDR3 region is CASSRGTGANVLTF. The CDR3 bases are TGTGCCAGCAGTCGAGGGACTGGGGCCAACGTCCTGACTTTC.

The chain joins TRBV2 to TRBJ1-4, with a tentative D call TRBD1 (5 bases). Germline V gives CDR1 SNHLY, CDR2 FYNNEI. V was clipped by 10 bases and J by 8 bases, with 17 bases between them. This CDR3 comprises 13 residues. CDR3 protein: CANTQVSGEKLFF. CDR3 coding DNA: TGTGCCAACACACAGGTTTCCGGAGAAAAACTGTTTTTT.

This chain uses TRBV5-6 with TRBJ1-1; weak D call: TRBD1 (6 bases). Germline V gene sequence: CDR1 SGHDT, CDR2 YYEEEE. The CDR3 covers 17 residues. V was trimmed by 0 bases and J by 2 bases, leaving 17 bases between them. The DNA for the CDR3 is TGTGCCAGCAGCTTGGCCGGGGGGACACGTCCAAACACTGAAGCTTTCTTT. Its translation is CASSLAGGTRPNTEAFF.

The chain carries TRBV5-1 and TRBJ2-1; D is unclear. V lost 5 bases and J lost 2, with 11 bases in between. The CDR3 contains 14 residues. In germline, CDR1 is SGHRS, CDR2 YFSETQ. The CDR3 spells CASRPDGPYNEQFF. The CDR3 DNA reads TGCGCCAGCAGACCGGACGGCCCCTACAATGAGCAGTTCTTC.

This CDR3 reads CASGPWGPAEQYF. The DNA of the CDR3 is TGCGCCAGCGGTCCTTGGGGTCCCGCCGAGCAGTACTTC. This chain links TRBV5-1 with TRBJ2-7; D call uncertain. Per germline, CDR1 SGHRS and CDR2 YFSETQ. Deletions cut 7 bases from V and 6 bases from J, with 17 bases between. The CDR3 is 13 residues long.

The chain carries TRBV18 and TRBJ1-4; D is perhaps TRBD1 (5 bases). The CDR3 length is 13 residues. CDR1 is KGHSH and CDR2 is LQKENI in the germline V gene. The germline V and J ends were trimmed by 5 bases and 14 bases, with 18 bases remaining between them. CDR3 region: CASSKGPDWGLFF. Written as DNA, the CDR3 is TGTGCCAGCTCAAAAGGTCCCGATTGGGGGCTGTTTTTT.

The CDR3: CASSHAGASGYEQYF. The CDR3 region has the DNA TGCGCCAGCAGCCATGCGGGGGCTAGCGGCTACGAGCAGTACTTC. The J gene is TRBJ2-7, the V gene TRBV4-1; perhaps TRBD2 as D (7 bases). V lost 3 bases and J lost 3, with 15 bases in between. This CDR3 spans 15 amino acids. Germline assignment: CDR1 MGHRA and CDR2 YSYEKL.

The chain employs TRBV4-1 and TRBJ2-1; unclear D gene. CDR3 length equals 13 residues. The germline CDR1 and CDR2 sequences are MGHRA and YSYEKL. Between the trimmed V and J ends, which lost 4 bases and 6 bases, there was a span of 10 bases. This CDR3 reads CASSRSLANEQFF. The CDR3 DNA reads TGCGCCAGCAGCCGCTCTTTAGCCAATGAGCAGTTCTTC.

The chain has TRBV30 and TRBJ1-1; unclear D gene. V was shortened by 0 bases and J by 4 bases, with 12 bases between the two germline ends. The CDR3 extends over 14 amino acids. Per germline, CDR1 GTSNPN and CDR2 SVGIG (reference sequence). The CDR3 sequence: CAWSVWGGSTEAFF. CDR3 DNA sequence: TGTGCCTGGAGTGTCTGGGGAGGGAGCACTGAAGCTTTCTTT.

The V gene is TRBV27, the J gene TRBJ2-7, with D tentatively TRBD2 (7 bases). V was cut by 2 bases and J by 4 bases, with 15 bases left in between. Germline values: CDR1 MNHEY, CDR2 SMNVEV (reference sequence). The CDR3 totals 15 residues. CDR3 in DNA: TGTGCCAGCAGTTTACTTCGGGGGGCCCCATACGAGCAGTACTTC. It specifies CASSLLRGAPYEQYF.

The genes are TRBV10-3 and TRBJ2-5, with D unclear. With 3 bases removed from V and 5 bases from J, the gap between germline ends came to 4 bases. The CDR3 totals 11 residues. Germline CDR1 and CDR2: ENHRY and SYGVKD. The DNA for the CDR3 is TGTGCCATCAGTGATAAGGAGACCCAGTACTTC. Translation: CAISDKETQYF.

This sequence joins TRBV11-2 and TRBJ2-5, with D possibly TRBD1 on 5 matching bases. In germline, CDR1 is SGHAT, CDR2 FQNNGV. Trimming took 3 bases from V and 1 from J, leaving 9 bases between them. The CDR3 has 14 amino acids. CDR3: CASSFRTPQETQYF. The CDR3 nucleotides are TGTGCCAGCAGCTTCCGGACACCCCAAGAGACCCAGTACTTC.

The chain employs TRBV5-1 and TRBJ1-4, with D maybe TRBD1 (5 bases). The CDR3 extends over 14 amino acids. Germline CDR1 and CDR2: SGHRS and YFSETQ. V dropped 5 bases and J dropped 7 bases, with 15 bases sitting between them. The CDR3 loop is CASSFGQGSEKLFF. CDR3 nucleotides: TGCGCCAGCAGTTTTGGGCAGGGCTCTGAAAAACTGTTTTTT.

This clone was counted a single time. The V call is TRBV9, the J call TRBJ2-2; D is unresolved. Germline CDR1 and CDR2: SGDLS and YYNGEE. With 0 bases removed from V and 4 bases from J, the gap between germline ends came to 16 bases. The CDR3 covers 17 residues. The CDR3 loop reads CASSVALHDRRTGELFF. The CDR3 region has the DNA TGTGCCAGCAGCGTAGCGCTCCACGACCGTCGCACCGGGGAGCTGTTTTTT. Together with reference TRBV9 and TRBJ2-2, the CDR3 gives the full variable domain: DSGVTQTPKHLITATGQRVTLRCSPRSGDLSVYWYQQSLDQGLQFLIQYYNGEERAKGNILERFSAQQFPDLHSELNLSSLELGDSALYFCASSVALHDRRTGELFFGEGSRLTVL.

This chain links TRBV9 with TRBJ2-1; no reliable D call. Per germline, CDR1 SGDLS and CDR2 YYNGEE. The V end lost 3 bases, the J end lost 0 bases, and 7 bases lay between the germline ends. CDR3 size: 14 residues. The DNA for the CDR3 is TGTGCCAGCAGCGCGGCCGGCTCCTACAATGAGCAGTTCTTC. Translated: CASSAAGSYNEQFF.

The rearrangement uses TRBV28 and TRBJ2-7; the D call may be TRBD1 or TRBD2 (5 bases each). CDR3 length: 12 amino acids. V lost 7 bases to trimming and J lost 2 bases, with 9 bases between them. The V gene's germline CDR1 is MDHEN and CDR2 SYDVKM. The CDR3 nucleotides read TGTGCCAGCACCATGGGACCCTACGAGCAGTACTTC. Amino acid sequence: CASTMGPYEQYF.

The chain has TRBV25-1 and TRBJ2-7; the D gene could be TRBD1 or TRBD2 (5 bases each). Between the trimmed V and J ends, which lost 4 bases and 7 bases, there was a span of 20 bases. The germline V gene encodes CDR1 MGHDK and CDR2 SYGVNS. This CDR3 is 15 amino acids long. CDR3 residues: CASSGPGTGFLEQYF. In DNA form, the CDR3 reads TGTGCCAGCAGTGGGCCGGGGACCGGGTTTTTGGAGCAGTACTTC.

The chain carries TRBV7-9 and TRBJ1-3; D is ambiguous. Germline V gene data show CDR1 as SEHNR and CDR2 as FQNEAQ (reference sequence). V was pared by 7 bases and J by 0 bases, with 22 bases between. The CDR3 spans 18 residues. Here the CDR3 reads CASTPLGRASPSGNTIYF. For the CDR3, the DNA is TGTGCCAGCACCCCCCTTGGGAGGGCCAGCCCCTCTGGAAACACCATATATTTT.

To note about this clone: A junction boundary mismatches the germline segment, possibly from a read error. The chain employs TRBV5-1 and TRBJ2-1; D possibly corresponds to TRBD2 (5 bases). Germline CDR1 and CDR2: SGHRS and YFSETQ. The CDR3 loop spans 14 amino acids. CDR3 protein: CASSLPGIGNGQFF. The CDR3 DNA is TGCGCCAGCAGCCTTCCCGGGATTGGGAATGGGCAGTTCTTC. The full variable domain, rest sourced from reference TRBV5-1 and TRBJ2-1, is KAGVTQTPRYLIKTRGQQVTLSCSPISGHRSVSWYQQTPGQGLQFLFEYFSETQRNKGNFPGRFSGRQFSNSRSEMNVSTLELGDSALYLCASSLPGIGNGQFFGPGTRLTVL.

The rearrangement uses TRBV5-1 and TRBJ2-1; 7 nucleotides match TRBD2. The junction had 4 bases not matched to a gene; V was cut back by 0 bases and J by 7 bases. The CDR3 consists of 14 residues. Per the germline V gene, CDR1 is SGHRS and CDR2 is YFSETQ. The CDR3 spells CASSLVVAGNEQFF. The CDR3 DNA follows: TGCGCCAGCAGCTTGGTAGTAGCGGGTAATGAGCAGTTCTTC.

In its sample, this clone was seen once. CDR3 bases: TGTGCCAGCAGTCCTGACAGGGGTTACACAGATACGCAGTATTTT. Translation gives CASSPDRGYTDTQYF. The chain joins TRBV27 to TRBJ2-3; 8 bases align to TRBD1. The V gene's germline CDR1 is MNHEY and CDR2 SMNVEV (reference sequence). Trimming at V came to 5 bases and at J to 2 bases, leaving 6 bases not matched to a gene. This CDR3 is built from 15 residues.

The V gene is TRBV5-1, the J gene TRBJ1-4; D remains ambiguous. The V gene lost 0 bases and the J gene lost 7 bases, with 10 bases spanning the gap. The V gene's germline CDR1 is SGHRS and CDR2 YFSETQ. CDR3 size: 14 residues. DNA for the CDR3: TGCGCCAGCAGCTTGGCACACGGGCGTGAAAAACTGTTTTTT. Amino acids: CASSLAHGREKLFF.